The text below deals with one T cell receptor (beta chain). The V gene lost 4 bases and the J gene lost 7 bases, with 20 bases spanning the gap. The CDR3 has 15 amino acids. Per germline, CDR1 SGHAT and CDR2 FQNNGV. This record belongs to a study of shared clonotypes between healthy human individuals. Data came from immunoSEQ multiplex PCR; TCRdb stores just in-frame clones and leaves some out. Altogether about 2.4 million clones are present, under 95% being singletons, with the ten largest covering 0.36%. The chain employs TRBV11-2 and TRBJ2-7; D is perhaps TRBD2 (6 bases). Material: naive CD4+ T cells from PBMCs. Subset in this sample: CD45RA+ positively selected. The TCR was taken from a man aged 18 to 35 in good health. Some clones in this sample may be carry-over from other donors' samples. This CDR3 is CASSYLWGGIGEQYF. The CDR3 DNA sequence: TGTGCCAGCAGCTACCTCTGGGGCGGGATCGGGGAGCAGTACTTC.